These 6 T cell receptor beta chains were all obtained from the same sample, sequenced in a study of CD8 T cells in Susac syndrome. After extraction with the RNeasy kit, about 0.45 to 1 ug of the RNA was reverse transcribed using random hexamers. TCRdb recomputed calls from the immunoSEQ multiplex PCR reads with MiXCR, one row per CDR3 protein. There are around 180,000 distinct CDR3 sequences in the sample; approximately 93% occur only once, and roughly 0.1% lies in the top ten. The sample comprised CD4+ T cells from PBMCs. These receptors all stem from a human donor with multiple sclerosis.

The rearrangement links TRBV12-3 or TRBV12-4 to TRBJ2-5; 8 positions match TRBD2. J gave up 4 bases and V 7 bases, and 8 bases lay outside the gene matches. The CDR3 is 14 residues long. CDR3 in amino acids: CASTLFAGGETQYF. Here the CDR3 DNA reads TGTGCCAGCACCCTTTTCGCGGGAGGAGAGACCCAGTACTTC.

V usage is TRBV29-1 and J usage is TRBJ1-1; D might be TRBD1 (5 bases). V was clipped by 6 bases and J by 0 bases, with 20 bases between them. CDR3 length: 16 residues. Germline V gives CDR1 SQVTM, CDR2 ANQGSEA. The CDR3 DNA reads as TGCAGCGTCCAAAGTGGGCTGGGGGTCATGAACACTGAAGCTTTCTTT. Residues: CSVQSGLGVMNTEAFF.

Here the CDR3 DNA reads TGTGCCAGCAGCCCCACCCGGGACAGAAACAATGAGCAGTTCTTC. Amino acids: CASSPTRDRNNEQFF. The chain employs TRBV28 and TRBJ2-1, with 7 bases lining up with TRBD1. CDR3 length: 15 amino acids. From germline, CDR1 is MDHEN and CDR2 SYDVKM. V was clipped by 6 bases and J by 5 bases; unmatched bases: 10.

This chain connects TRBV4-1 to TRBJ2-3; D is uncertain. Germline lookup yields CDR1 MGHRA and CDR2 YSYEKL. The CDR3 has 15 amino acids. V was cut by 1 base and J by 2 bases, with 10 bases left in between. The CDR3 coding sequence is TGCGCCAGCAGCCAAGCCTCGGAGTACACAGATACGCAGTATTTT. Its translation: CASSQASEYTDTQYF.

The gene calls are TRBV7-2 and TRBJ2-7; TRBD2 agrees at 11 bases. The V and J ends lost 4 bases and 3 bases, in that order; junction bases with no gene match: 5. CDR1 and CDR2 from the germline V gene are SGHTA and FQGNSA. CDR3 length equals 15 residues. CDR3 nucleotides: TGTGCCAGCAGCTCCGGGGGGACTAGCGGCTACGAGCAGTACTTC. This sequence encodes CASSSGGTSGYEQYF.

The chain joins TRBV28 to TRBJ1-6, with D possibly being TRBD1 (5 bases). The CDR3 spans 15 residues. Trimming stripped 8 bases from V and 0 bases from J, with 11 bases between. Germline CDR1 is MDHEN and CDR2 is SYDVKM. The CDR3, as DNA: TGTGCCAGCTATGGGGGTCGCTCCTATAATTCACCCCTCCACTTT. It specifies CASYGGRSYNSPLHF.